A selection of T cell receptor beta chains follows, all from one sample in a study of OX40 agonist ivuxolimab in advanced cancers. The protocol was immunoSEQ multiplex PCR, while the TCRdb copy is restricted to in-frame clones and leaves out a portion. Of about 74,000 clones listed, 65% to 90% are singletons. The material was CD4+ or CD8+ T cells sorted from blood, obtained in a trial of the OX40 agonist ivuxolimab. These receptors originate from an adult with an advanced solid tumor such as melanoma, head and neck, liver or kidney cancer. CDR3s include the opening cysteine and the closing phenylalanine or tryptophan. D genes are given only for firm matches. Some rows have no size entry. The others give once, few or many, or a class for an expanded clone.

size: -
J: TRBJ2-7
length: 16
D: TRBD2
V: TRBV18
CDR3: CASSPALLAGGNEQYF

size: -
J: TRBJ2-1
length: 15
D: TRBD1
V: TRBV7-8
CDR3: CASSLGDRISDEQFF

size: once
J: TRBJ2-1
length: 14
D: TRBD2
V: TRBV7-9
CDR3: CAALDSGSGYEQFF

size: -
J: TRBJ2-3
length: 16
D: -
V: TRBV21-1
CDR3: CASSPPYPDPTDTQYF

size: -
J: TRBJ2-7
length: 12
D: -
V: TRBV7-2
CDR3: CASSLFPWEQYF

size: -
J: TRBJ2-3
length: 12
D: -
V: TRBV5-4
CDR3: CASSLNADTQYF

size: few
J: TRBJ2-7
length: 15
D: TRBD1
V: TRBV27
CDR3: CASSFVGTGDYEQYF

size: few
J: TRBJ2-2
length: 16
D: -
V: TRBV5-4
CDR3: CASSLQGGVNTGELFF

size: -
J: TRBJ2-7
length: 15
D: TRBD2
V: TRBV6-1
CDR3: CASCESSGMVYEQYF

size: -
J: TRBJ1-1
length: 13
D: -
V: TRBV5-1
CDR3: CASSLGQYTEAFF

size: -
J: TRBJ2-7
length: 15
D: TRBD2
V: TRBV14
CDR3: CASSQGPGRVYEQYF

size: -
J: TRBJ2-7
length: 20
D: -
V: TRBV12-2
CDR3: CASRFLDRGEPTKIRVEQYF

size: -
J: TRBJ2-7
length: 13
D: TRBD2
V: TRBV28
CDR3: CASSSGNPYEQYF

size: -
J: TRBJ2-7
length: 15
D: -
V: TRBV5-1
CDR3: CASSRSGKFNDEQYF

size: -
J: TRBJ2-3
length: 18
D: -
V: TRBV27
CDR3: CASSIGAGAWRPTDTQYF

size: -
J: TRBJ2-1
length: 17
D: -
V: TRBV15
CDR3: CATSRGIADGSYNEQFF

size: -
J: TRBJ2-5
length: 14
D: -
V: TRBV6-1
CDR3: CASSDYGGVETQYF

size: -
J: TRBJ1-5
length: 15
D: TRBD1
V: TRBV19
CDR3: CASSILDRANQPQHF

size: -
J: TRBJ2-7
length: 13
D: -
V: TRBV6-5
CDR3: CPLIQGPRSEQYF

size: -
J: TRBJ2-3
length: 16
D: TRBD1
V: TRBV15
CDR3: CATSTQGGSNTDTQYF

size: -
J: TRBJ1-5
length: 15
D: TRBD1
V: TRBV19
CDR3: CASSGTGGVGQPQHF

size: -
J: TRBJ2-1
length: 12
D: -
V: TRBV4-2
CDR3: CASSPREDEQFF

size: -
J: TRBJ2-1
length: 15
D: TRBD1
V: TRBV4-3
CDR3: CASSQEGQGRNEQFF